Reported below is one T cell receptor beta chain. This sample was included in a study of T cells of healthy individuals. TCRdb used MiXCR to reprocess the 5' RACE reads, holding one entry per CDR3 protein. This table has over 95,000 distinct CDR3 sequences, 17% appearing once. Between the trimmed V and J ends, which lost 0 bases and 6 bases, there was a span of 9 bases. The germline gives CDR1 LNHNV, CDR2 YYDKDF (reference sequence). CDR3 length: 14 amino acids. The source is a human donor in good health. The V call is TRBV15, the J call TRBJ1-5; no clear D gene. The CDR3 here is CATSREGSRQPQHF. CDR3 coding DNA: TGTGCCACCAGCAGAGAGGGCTCACGTCAGCCCCAGCATTTT.